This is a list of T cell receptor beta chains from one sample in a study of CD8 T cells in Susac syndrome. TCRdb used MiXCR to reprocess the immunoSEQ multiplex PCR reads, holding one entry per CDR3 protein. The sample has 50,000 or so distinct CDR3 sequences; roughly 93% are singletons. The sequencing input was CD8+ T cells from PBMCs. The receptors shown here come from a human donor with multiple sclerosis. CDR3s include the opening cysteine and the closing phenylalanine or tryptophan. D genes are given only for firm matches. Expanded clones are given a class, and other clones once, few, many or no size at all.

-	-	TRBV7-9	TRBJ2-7	TGTGCCAGCAGCCTCGGGGTAACCTACGAGCAGTACTTC	CASSLGVTYEQYF
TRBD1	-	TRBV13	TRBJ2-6	TGTGCCAGCAGCTTCACAGGGGCTGGGGCCAACGTCCTGACTTTC	CASSFTGAGANVLTF
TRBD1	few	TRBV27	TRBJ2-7	TGTGCCAGCAGTCCCGGGACAGCGCTCTACGAGCAGTACTTC	CASSPGTALYEQYF
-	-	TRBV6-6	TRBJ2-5	TGTGCCTACTCGGACATCTTCGGGGAGACCCAGTACTTC	CAYSDIFGETQYF
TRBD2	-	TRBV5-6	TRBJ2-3	TGTGCCAGCAGCCGAGTCCAGCGGGGGGGCTTAGATACGCAGTATTTT	CASSRVQRGGLDTQYF
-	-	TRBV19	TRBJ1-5	TGTGCCAGTAGTATAGATCGGGAGGGCGATCAGCCCCAGCATTTT	CASSIDREGDQPQHF
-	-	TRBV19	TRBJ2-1	TGTGCCAGTAAACCAACCATGTACAATGAGCAGTTCTTC	CASKPTMYNEQFF
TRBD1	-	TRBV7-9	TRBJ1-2	TGTGCCAGCAGCTTAGCTGGGACAGGGGGCATCTATGGCTACACCTTC	CASSLAGTGGIYGYTF
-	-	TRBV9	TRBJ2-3	TGTGCCAGCAGCTCAGGGACTTTCTCAAGCACAGATACGCAGTATTTT	CASSSGTFSSTDTQYF
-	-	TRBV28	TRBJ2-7	TGTGCCAGCAGTGGCAGCTCCTACGAGCAGTACTTC	CASSGSSYEQYF
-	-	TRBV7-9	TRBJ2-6	TGTGCCAGCAGCGCCCCCGAGCGAATCTCTGGGGCCAACGTCCTGACTTTC	CASSAPERISGANVLTF
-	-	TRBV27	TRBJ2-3	TGTGCCAGCAGCTACGGAAACCAGATTACGCAGTATTTT	CASSYGNQITQYF
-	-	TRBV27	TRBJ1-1	TGTGCCAGCAGTCCCCTTCAGTCGAACACTGAAGCTTTCTTT	CASSPLQSNTEAFF
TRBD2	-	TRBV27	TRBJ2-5	TGTGCCAGCAGGTTAACTAGCGGGGTCCAAGAGACCCAGTACTTC	CASRLTSGVQETQYF
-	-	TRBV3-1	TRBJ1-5	TGTGCCAGCAGCCAAGTAAGAAGCAATCAGCCCCAGCATTTT	CASSQVRSNQPQHF
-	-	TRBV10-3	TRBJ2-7	TGTGCCATCAGTGACCCGCAGGAGTTAACCTACGAGCAGTACTTC	CAISDPQELTYEQYF
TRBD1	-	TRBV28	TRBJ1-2	TGTGCCAGCAGTCCGTCGACAGGGTTCTATGGCTACACCTTC	CASSPSTGFYGYTF
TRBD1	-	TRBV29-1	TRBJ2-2	TGCAGCGACCCGGGACAGGGCATCCGGGGAGCTGTTTTT	CSDPGQGIRGAVF
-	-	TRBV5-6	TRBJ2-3	TGTGCCAGCAGCTTATGGCCTGCATTCACAGATACGCAGTATTTT	CASSLWPAFTDTQYF
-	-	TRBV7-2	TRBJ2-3	TGTGCCAGCAGCCCCCGAACAGGGCGAACAGATACGCAGTATTTT	CASSPRTGRTDTQYF
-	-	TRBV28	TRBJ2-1	TGTGCCAGCAGCTTCCAGGGGGGCTACAATGAGCAGTTCTTC	CASSFQGGYNEQFF
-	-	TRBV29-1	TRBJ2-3	TGCAGCGTTGGGCCCACAGATACGCAGTATTTT	CSVGPTDTQYF
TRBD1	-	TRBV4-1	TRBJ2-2	TGCGCCAGCAGCCAAGACAGGGGGCTCAACACCGGGGAGCTGTTTTTT	CASSQDRGLNTGELFF
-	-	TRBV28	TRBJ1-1	TGTGCCAGTAAGGAGCAAGCAGCTTCTGAAGCTTTCTTT	CASKEQAASEAFF
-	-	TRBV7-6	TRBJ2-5	TGTGCCAGCAGCTTAGGAAGGGTGGGGCCGGCGGGAGAGACCCAGTACTTC	CASSLGRVGPAGETQYF
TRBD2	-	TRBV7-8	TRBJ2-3	TGTGCCAGCAGCCCCTTCTTCGCGGGGGGGTGGGATACGCAGTATTTT	CASSPFFAGGWDTQYF
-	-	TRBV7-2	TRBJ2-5	TGTGCCAGCAGCCATTTCCTGGGCCGGGAAGAGACCCAGTACTTC	CASSHFLGREETQYF
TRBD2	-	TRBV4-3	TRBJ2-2	TGCGCCAGCAGCCAAATTTACGGGACTACAAACACCGGGGAGCTGTTTTTT	CASSQIYGTTNTGELFF
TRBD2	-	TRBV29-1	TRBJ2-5	TGCAGCGTTGATGGGACTAGCGGGGGTTACGAACAAGAGACCCAGTACTTC	CSVDGTSGGYEQETQYF
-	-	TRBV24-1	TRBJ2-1	TGTGCCACCAGTGAAGGACCCGCAGGGTGGAATGAGCAGTTCTTC	CATSEGPAGWNEQFF
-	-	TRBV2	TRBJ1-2	TGTGCCAGCAGTGAAGGGGGAAACTATGGCTACACCTTC	CASSEGGNYGYTF
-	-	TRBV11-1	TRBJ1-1	TGTGCCAGCAGCCTTACAGGGAAGGGGAACACTGAAGCTTTCTTT	CASSLTGKGNTEAFF
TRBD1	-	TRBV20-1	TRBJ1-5	TGCAGTGCAGGGACAGGTGCTTATAGCAATCAGCCCCAGCATTTT	CSAGTGAYSNQPQHF
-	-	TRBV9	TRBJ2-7	TGTGCCAGCAGCGTAGCTAGCAAGCCCTACGAGCAGTACTTC	CASSVASKPYEQYF
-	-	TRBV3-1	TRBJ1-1	TGTGCCAGCAGCCAACCCACGGGGGCTGAAGCTTTCTTT	CASSQPTGAEAFF
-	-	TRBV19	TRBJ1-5	TGTGCCAGTAGTACATTTCCCCCTGGGTTGGAGCCCCAGCATTTT	CASSTFPPGLEPQHF
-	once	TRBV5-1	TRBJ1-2	TGCGCCAGCAGCTTGGAGACAGGAGCGCTGACCCGTTATGGCTACACCTTC	CASSLETGALTRYGYTF
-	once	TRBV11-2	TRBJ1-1	TGTGCCAGCAGCTCCCCGTTGGGGGGACTTATGAACACTGAAGCTTTCTTT	CASSSPLGGLMNTEAFF
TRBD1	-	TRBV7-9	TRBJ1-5	TGTGCCAGCAGCTCCGGGACAGGGGTTAATCAGCCCCAGCATTTT	CASSSGTGVNQPQHF
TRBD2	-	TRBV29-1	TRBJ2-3	TGCAGCGTTGGATCGCGGGGGAGCACAGATACGCAGTATTTT	CSVGSRGSTDTQYF
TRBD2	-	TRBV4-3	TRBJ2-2	TGCGCCAGCAGCCCACTAGCGGGGGAGGGCGGGGAGCTGTTTTTT	CASSPLAGEGGELFF
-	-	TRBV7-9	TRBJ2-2	TGTGCCAGCAGCTTATCACCCACCGGGGAGCTGTTTTTT	CASSLSPTGELFF
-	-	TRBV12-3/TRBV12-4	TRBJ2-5	TGTGCCAGCAGTTTAGAGGGGAACGGAGAGACCCAGTACTTC	CASSLEGNGETQYF
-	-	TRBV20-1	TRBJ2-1	TGCAGTGCCACGGCGCTAGTTTCCCTATCTATCGCCTACAATGAGCAGTTCTTC	CSATALVSLSIAYNEQFF
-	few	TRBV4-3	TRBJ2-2	TGCGCCAGCAGCCAAGAAAACCGCAACACCGGGGAGCTGTTTTTT	CASSQENRNTGELFF
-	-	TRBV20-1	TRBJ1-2	TGCAGTGCTCCTAAAGGAGGCTACACCTTC	CSAPKGGYTF
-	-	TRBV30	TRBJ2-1	TGTGCCTGGAGTAACTGGGTCAACAATGAGCAGTTCTTC	CAWSNWVNNEQFF
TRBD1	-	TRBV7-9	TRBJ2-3	TGTGCCAGCAGCTTAGGGACAGGGGAATGGTCAGATACGCAGTATTTT	CASSLGTGEWSDTQYF
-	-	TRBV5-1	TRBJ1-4	TGCGCCAGCAGCTTCCGGGACCCAAAACGGGGTGAAAAACTGTTTTTT	CASSFRDPKRGEKLFF
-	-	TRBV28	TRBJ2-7	TGTGCCAGCAGTTTCGGGACGGGCTACGAGCAGTACTTC	CASSFGTGYEQYF
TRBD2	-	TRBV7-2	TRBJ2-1	TGTGCCAGCAGCCAGGGGAGCGGGGGCCGCTCTTCCCAGCAGTTCTTC	CASSQGSGGRSSQQFF
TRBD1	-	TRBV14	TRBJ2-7	TGTGCCAGCAGCCAAGGTGAACAGGGGGCCTCCTCCTACGAGCAGTACTTC	CASSQGEQGASSYEQYF
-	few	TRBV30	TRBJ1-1	TGTGCCTGGAGTGTACAGTTGAACACTGAAGCTTTCTTT	CAWSVQLNTEAFF
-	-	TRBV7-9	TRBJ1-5	TGTGCCAGCAGCCCAGCGGACATCAATCAGCCCCAGCATTTT	CASSPADINQPQHF
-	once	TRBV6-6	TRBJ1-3	TGTGCCAGCAGTCATGGAAACACCATATATTTT	CASSHGNTIYF